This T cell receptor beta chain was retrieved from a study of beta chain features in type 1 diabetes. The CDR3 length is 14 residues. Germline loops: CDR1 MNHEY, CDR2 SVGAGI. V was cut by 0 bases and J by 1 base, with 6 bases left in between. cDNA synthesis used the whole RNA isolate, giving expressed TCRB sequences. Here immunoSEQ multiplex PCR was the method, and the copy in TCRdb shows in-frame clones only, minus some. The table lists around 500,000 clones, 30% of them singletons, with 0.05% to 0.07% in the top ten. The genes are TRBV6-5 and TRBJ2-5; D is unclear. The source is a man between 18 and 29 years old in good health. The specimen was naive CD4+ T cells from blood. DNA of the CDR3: TGTGCCAGCAGTTACTCGAAAGCCCAAGAGACCCAGTACTTC. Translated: CASSYSKAQETQYF.